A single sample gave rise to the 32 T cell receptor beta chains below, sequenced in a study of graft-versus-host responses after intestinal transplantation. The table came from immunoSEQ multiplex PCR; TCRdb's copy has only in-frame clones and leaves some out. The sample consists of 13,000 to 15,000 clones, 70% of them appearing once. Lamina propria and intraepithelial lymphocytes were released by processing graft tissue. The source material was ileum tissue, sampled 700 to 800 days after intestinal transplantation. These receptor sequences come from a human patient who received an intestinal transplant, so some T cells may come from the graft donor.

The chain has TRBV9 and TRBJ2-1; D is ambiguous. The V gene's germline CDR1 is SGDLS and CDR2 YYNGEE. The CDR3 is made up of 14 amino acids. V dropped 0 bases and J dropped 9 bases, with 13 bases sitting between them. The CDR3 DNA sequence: TGTGCCAGCAGCGTAGCTCTTAGTGGCGGTGAGCAGTTCTTC. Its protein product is CASSVALSGGEQFF. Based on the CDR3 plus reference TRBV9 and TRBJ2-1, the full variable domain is DSGVTQTPKHLITATGQRVTLRCSPRSGDLSVYWYQQSLDQGLQFLIQYYNGEERAKGNILERFSAQQFPDLHSELNLSSLELGDSALYFCASSVALSGGEQFFGPGTRLTVL.

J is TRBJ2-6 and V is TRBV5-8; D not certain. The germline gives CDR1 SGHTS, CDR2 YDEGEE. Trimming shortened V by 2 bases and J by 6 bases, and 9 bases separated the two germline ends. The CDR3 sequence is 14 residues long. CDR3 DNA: TGTGCCAGCAGCTTAGGCAAGGCGGCCAACGTCCTGACTTTC. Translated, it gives CASSLGKAANVLTF.

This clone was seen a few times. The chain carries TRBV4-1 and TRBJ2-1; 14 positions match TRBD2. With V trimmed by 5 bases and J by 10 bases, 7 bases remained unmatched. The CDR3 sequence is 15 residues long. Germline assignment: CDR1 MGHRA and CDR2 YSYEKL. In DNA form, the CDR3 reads TGCGCCAGCAGCAAGACTAGCGGGAGGGGTGAGGAGCAGTTCTTC. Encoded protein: CASSKTSGRGEEQFF.

This chain's CDR3 is CASRATETQYF. As DNA, the CDR3 is TGTGCCAGCAGGGCGACAGAGACCCAGTACTTC. This chain uses TRBV2 with TRBJ2-5; the D is unclear. This CDR3 spans 11 amino acids. Per germline, CDR1 SNHLY and CDR2 FYNNEI. V was clipped by 6 bases and J by 4 bases, with 6 bases between them.

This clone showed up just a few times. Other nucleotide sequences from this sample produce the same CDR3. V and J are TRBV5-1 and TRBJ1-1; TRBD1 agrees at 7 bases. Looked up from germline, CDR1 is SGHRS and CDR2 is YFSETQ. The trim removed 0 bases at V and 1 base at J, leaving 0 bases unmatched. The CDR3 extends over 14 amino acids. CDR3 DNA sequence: TGCGCCAGCAGCTTGGCAGGGGGGAACACTGAAGCTTTCTTT. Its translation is CASSLAGGNTEAFF. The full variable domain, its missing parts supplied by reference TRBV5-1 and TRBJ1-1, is KAGVTQTPRYLIKTRGQQVTLSCSPISGHRSVSWYQQTPGQGLQFLFEYFSETQRNKGNFPGRFSGRQFSNSRSEMNVSTLELGDSALYLCASSLAGGNTEAFFGQGTRLTVV.

In DNA form, the CDR3 reads TGTGCCAGCTCACCGGGGGGAAGTAGCGGGAGTGCGTATAATGAGCAGTTCTTC. This sequence encodes CASSPGGSSGSAYNEQFF. The J gene is TRBJ2-1, the V gene TRBV18, with TRBD2 matching 9 bases. V lost 3 bases and J lost 7; bases outside the gene matches: 16. The germline gives CDR1 KGHSH, CDR2 LQKENI. The CDR3 totals 18 residues.

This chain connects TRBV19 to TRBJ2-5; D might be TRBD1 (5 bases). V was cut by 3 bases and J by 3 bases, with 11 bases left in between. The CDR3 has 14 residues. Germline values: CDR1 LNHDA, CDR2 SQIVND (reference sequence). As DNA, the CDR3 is TGTGCCAGTAGTATTTCCAGGGCCAAAGAGACCCAGTACTTC. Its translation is CASSISRAKETQYF. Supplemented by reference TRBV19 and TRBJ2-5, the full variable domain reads DGGITQSPKYLFRKEGQNVTLSCEQNLNHDAMYWYRQDPGQGLRLIYYSQIVNDFQKGDIAEGYSVSREKKESFPLTVTSAQKNPTAFYLCASSISRAKETQYFGPGTRLLVL.

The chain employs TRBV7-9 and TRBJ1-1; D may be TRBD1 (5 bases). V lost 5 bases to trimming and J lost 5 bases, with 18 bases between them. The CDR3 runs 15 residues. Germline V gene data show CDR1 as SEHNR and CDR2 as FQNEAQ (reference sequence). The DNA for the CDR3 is TGTGCCAGCAGCGATCTTTTGCAGGGTGGGACTGAAGCTTTCTTT. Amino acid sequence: CASSDLLQGGTEAFF. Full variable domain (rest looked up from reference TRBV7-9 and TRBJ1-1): DTGVSQNPRHKITKRGQNVTFRCDPISEHNRLYWYRQTLGQGPEFLTYFQNEAQLEKSRLLSDRFSAERPKGSFSTLEIQRTEQGDSAMYLCASSDLLQGGTEAFFGQGTRLTVV.

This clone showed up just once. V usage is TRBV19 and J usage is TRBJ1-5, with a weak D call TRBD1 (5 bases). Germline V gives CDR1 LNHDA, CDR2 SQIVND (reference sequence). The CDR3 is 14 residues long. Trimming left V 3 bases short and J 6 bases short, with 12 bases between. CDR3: CASSMEGFVQPQHF. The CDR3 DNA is TGTGCCAGTAGTATGGAGGGGTTTGTTCAGCCCCAGCATTTT.

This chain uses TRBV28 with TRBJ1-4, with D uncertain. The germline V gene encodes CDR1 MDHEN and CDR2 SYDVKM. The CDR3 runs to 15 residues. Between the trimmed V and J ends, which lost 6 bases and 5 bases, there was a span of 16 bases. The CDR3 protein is CASSSPRRLNEKLFF. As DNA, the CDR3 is TGTGCCAGCAGCTCACCCAGGCGTCTAAATGAAAAACTGTTTTTT.

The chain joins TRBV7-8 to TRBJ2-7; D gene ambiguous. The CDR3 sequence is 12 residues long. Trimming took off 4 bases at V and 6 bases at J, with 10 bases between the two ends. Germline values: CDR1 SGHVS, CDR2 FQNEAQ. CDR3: CASSSPGGEQYF. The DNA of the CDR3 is TGTGCCAGCAGCTCCCCCGGTGGCGAGCAGTACTTC.

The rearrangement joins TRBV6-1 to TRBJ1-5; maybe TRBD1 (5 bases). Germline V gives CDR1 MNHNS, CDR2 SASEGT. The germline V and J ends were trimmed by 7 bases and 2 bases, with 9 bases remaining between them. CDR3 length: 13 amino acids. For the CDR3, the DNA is TGTGCCAGCATCAGCAGGGGCAATCAGCCCCAGCATTTT. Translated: CASISRGNQPQHF.

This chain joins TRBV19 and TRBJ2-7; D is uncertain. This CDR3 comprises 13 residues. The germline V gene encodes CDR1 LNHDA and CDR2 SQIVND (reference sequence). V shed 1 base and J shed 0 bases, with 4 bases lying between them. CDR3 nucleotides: TGTGCCAGTAGTATAGGATACTCCTACGAGCAGTACTTC. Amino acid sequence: CASSIGYSYEQYF.

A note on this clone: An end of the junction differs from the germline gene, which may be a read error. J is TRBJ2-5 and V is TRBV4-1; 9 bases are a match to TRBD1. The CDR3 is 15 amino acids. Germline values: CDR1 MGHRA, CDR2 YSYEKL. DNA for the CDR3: TGCGCCAGCAGCCAGACAGGGGGGCCACAAGGGACCCAGTACTTC. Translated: CASSQTGGPQGTQYF.

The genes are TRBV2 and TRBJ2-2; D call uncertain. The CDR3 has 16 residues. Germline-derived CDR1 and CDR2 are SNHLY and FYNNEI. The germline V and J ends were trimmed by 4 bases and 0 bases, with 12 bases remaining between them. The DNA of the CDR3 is TGTGCCAGCAGTGGCGGTTCGATGGCGAACACCGGGGAGCTGTTTTTT. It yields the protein CASSGGSMANTGELFF.

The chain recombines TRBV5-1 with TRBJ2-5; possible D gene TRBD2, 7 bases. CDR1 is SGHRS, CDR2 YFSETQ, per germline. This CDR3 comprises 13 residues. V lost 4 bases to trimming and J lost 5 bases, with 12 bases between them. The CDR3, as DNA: TGCGCCAGCAGCCGCGGGGGCCCCGAGACCCAGTACTTC. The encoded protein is CASSRGGPETQYF.

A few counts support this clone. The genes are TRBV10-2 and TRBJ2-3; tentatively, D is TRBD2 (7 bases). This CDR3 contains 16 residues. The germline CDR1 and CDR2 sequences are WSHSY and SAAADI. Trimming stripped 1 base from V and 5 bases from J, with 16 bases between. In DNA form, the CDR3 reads TGCGCCAGCAGTGAGTTGGGGGGGGGCCGTGGAGATACGCAGTATTTT. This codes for CASSELGGGRGDTQYF.

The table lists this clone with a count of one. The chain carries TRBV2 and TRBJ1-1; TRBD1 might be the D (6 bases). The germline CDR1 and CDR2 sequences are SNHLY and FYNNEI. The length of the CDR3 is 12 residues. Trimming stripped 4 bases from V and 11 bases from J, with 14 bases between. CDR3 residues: CASSVLTGGAFF. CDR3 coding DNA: TGTGCCAGCAGTGTACTGACAGGTGGCGCTTTCTTT.

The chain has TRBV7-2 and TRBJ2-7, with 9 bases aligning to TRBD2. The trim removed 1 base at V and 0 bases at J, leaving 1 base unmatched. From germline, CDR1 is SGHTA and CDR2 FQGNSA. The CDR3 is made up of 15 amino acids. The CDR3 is CASSLGGGDSYEQYF. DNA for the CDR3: TGTGCCAGCAGCTTAGGCGGGGGGGACTCCTACGAGCAGTACTTC.

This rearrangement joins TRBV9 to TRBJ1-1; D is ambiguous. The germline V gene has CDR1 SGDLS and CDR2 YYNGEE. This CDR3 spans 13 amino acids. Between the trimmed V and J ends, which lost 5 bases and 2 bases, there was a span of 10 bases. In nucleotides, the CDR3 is TGTGCCAGCAGTTCCTTGGTCAACACTGAAGCTTTCTTT. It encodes CASSSLVNTEAFF.

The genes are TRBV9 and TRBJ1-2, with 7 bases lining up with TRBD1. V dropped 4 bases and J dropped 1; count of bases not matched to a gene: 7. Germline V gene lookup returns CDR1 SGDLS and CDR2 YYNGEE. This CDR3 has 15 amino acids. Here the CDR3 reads CASSLWTGLNYGYTF. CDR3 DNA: TGTGCCAGCAGCCTATGGACAGGCCTTAACTATGGCTACACCTTC. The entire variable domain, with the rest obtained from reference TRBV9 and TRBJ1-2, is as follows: DSGVTQTPKHLITATGQRVTLRCSPRSGDLSVYWYQQSLDQGLQFLIQYYNGEERAKGNILERFSAQQFPDLHSELNLSSLELGDSALYFCASSLWTGLNYGYTFGSGTRLTVV.

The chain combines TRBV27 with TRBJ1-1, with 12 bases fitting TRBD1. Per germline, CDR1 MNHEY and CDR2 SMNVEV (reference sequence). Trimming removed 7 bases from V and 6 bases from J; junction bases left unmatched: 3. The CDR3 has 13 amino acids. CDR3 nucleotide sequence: TGTGCCAGCAAGGGACAGGGGGCCGCTGAAGCTTTCTTT. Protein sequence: CASKGQGAAEAFF.

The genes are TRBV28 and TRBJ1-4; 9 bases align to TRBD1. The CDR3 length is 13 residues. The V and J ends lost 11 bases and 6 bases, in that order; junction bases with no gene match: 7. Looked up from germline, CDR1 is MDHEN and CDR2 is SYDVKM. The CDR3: CAGGQGGDEKLFF. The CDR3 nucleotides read TGTGCCGGGGGACAGGGTGGGGATGAAAAACTGTTTTTT.

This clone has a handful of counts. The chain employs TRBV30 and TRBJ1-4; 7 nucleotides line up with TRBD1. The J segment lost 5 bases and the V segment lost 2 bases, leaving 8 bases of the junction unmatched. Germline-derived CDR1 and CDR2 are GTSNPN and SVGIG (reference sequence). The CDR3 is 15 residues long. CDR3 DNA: TGTGCCTGGAGTAGGAGACAGGGAAACAATGAAAAACTGTTTTTT. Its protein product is CAWSRRQGNNEKLFF.

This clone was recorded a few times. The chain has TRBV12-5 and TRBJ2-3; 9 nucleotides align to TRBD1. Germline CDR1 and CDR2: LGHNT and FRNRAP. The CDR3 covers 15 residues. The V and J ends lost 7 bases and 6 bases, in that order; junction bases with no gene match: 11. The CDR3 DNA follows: TGTGCTAGTGCCTACGGGACAGGGTTTTTCGATACGCAGTATTTT. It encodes CASAYGTGFFDTQYF.

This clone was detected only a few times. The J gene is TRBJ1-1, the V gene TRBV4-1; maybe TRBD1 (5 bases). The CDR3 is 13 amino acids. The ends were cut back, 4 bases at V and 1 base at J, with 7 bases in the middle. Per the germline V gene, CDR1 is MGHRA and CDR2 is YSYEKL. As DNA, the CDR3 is TGCGCCAGCAGCCTTGACAGGAACACTGAAGCTTTCTTT. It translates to CASSLDRNTEAFF.

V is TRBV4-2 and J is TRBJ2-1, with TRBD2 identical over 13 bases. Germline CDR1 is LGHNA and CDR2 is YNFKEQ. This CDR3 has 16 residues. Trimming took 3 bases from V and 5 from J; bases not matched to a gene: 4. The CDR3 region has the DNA TGTGCCAGCAGCCACAGAGGGACTAGCGGGGACAATGAGCAGTTCTTC. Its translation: CASSHRGTSGDNEQFF.

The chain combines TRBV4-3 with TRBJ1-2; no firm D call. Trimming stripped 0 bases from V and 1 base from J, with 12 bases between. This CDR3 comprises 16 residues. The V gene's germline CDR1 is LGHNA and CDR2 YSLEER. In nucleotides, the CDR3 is TGCGCCAGCAGCCAAGACGCCATAGACAATAACTATGGCTACACCTTC. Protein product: CASSQDAIDNNYGYTF.

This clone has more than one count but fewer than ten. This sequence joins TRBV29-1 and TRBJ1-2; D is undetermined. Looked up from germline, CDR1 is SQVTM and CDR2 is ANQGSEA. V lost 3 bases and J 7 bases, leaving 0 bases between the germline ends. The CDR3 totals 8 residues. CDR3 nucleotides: TGCAGCGTTGATGGCTACACCTTC. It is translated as CSVDGYTF.

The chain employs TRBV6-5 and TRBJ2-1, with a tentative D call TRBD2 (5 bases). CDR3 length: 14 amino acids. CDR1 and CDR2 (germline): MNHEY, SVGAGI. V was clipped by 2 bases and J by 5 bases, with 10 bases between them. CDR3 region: CASSYRTGNNEQFF. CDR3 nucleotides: TGTGCCAGCAGTTACAGGACTGGGAACAATGAGCAGTTCTTC.

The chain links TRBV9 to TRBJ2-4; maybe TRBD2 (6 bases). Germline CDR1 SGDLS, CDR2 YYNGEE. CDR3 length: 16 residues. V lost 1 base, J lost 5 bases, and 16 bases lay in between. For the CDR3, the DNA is TGTGCCAGCAGCGTAAGCGTTGGAGCGGGTCAAAACATTCAGTACTTC. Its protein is CASSVSVGAGQNIQYF. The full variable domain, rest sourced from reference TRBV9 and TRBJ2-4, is DSGVTQTPKHLITATGQRVTLRCSPRSGDLSVYWYQQSLDQGLQFLIQYYNGEERAKGNILERFSAQQFPDLHSELNLSSLELGDSALYFCASSVSVGAGQNIQYFGAGTRLSVL.

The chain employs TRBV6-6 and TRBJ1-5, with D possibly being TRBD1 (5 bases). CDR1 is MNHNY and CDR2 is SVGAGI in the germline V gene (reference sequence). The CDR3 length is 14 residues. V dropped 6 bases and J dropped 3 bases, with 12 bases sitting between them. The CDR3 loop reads CASSQTVTNQPQHF. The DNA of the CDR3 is TGTGCCAGCAGCCAGACAGTAACCAATCAGCCCCAGCATTTT.